This T cell receptor beta chain was captured in a study of T cell repertoires in cytomegalovirus infection. Study-wide points: Dominating the ex vivo response were HLA-C-restricted CMV-specific TCR beta clonotypes.

TCRdb called the reads again in MiXCR, with one record for every CDR3 protein. Of about 740,000 distinct CDR3 sequences in the sample, roughly a third were seen once. To note about this clonotype: Antigen: not known.

This clonotype was sampled from a human donor in good health (CMV status not recorded). Some clones in this sample may be carry-over from other donors' samples. The material sequenced was PBMCs.

CDR3 sequence: CASSLESDTDTQYF. The CDR3 coding sequence is TGTGCCAGCAGCTTAGAAAGTGATACAGATACGCAGTATTTT. V usage is TRBV7-8 and J usage is TRBJ2-3; D gene uncertain. Trimming stripped 1 base from V and 3 bases from J, with 8 bases between. The CDR3 loop spans 14 amino acids. Germline-derived CDR1 and CDR2 are SGHVS and FQNEAQ.